The rows below give T cell receptor beta chains drawn from one sample of a study of blood T cells in healthy people across ages. A single record per CDR3 protein comes from TCRdb applying MiXCR to the 5' RACE reads. The sample contains approximately 730,000 distinct CDR3 sequences, about 55% of which appear only once. The sample consisted of blood. Every receptor here comes from a man older than 75 in good health. The CDR3 runs from the conserved cysteine through the conserved F or W. A D gene is named only where the DNA matches it firmly. Clone size is given for some rows only: seen once, a few or many times, or a class if the clone is expanded.

few TRBJ2-7 TRBD2 TRBV7-9 TGTGCCAGCACCTCCGGGGGGAGAGCCTCGGACGAGCAGTACTTC CASTSGGRASDEQYF
. TRBJ1-2 . TRBV6-2/TRBV6-3 TGTGCCAGCAGTTACGCTTTGCAGGGAGGCCACGGCGGCTACACCTTC CASSYALQGGHGGYTF
few TRBJ1-4 . TRBV20-1 TGCAGTGCTAGAGCCACAAGCGAAAAACTGTTTTTT CSARATSEKLFF
. TRBJ2-3 TRBD2 TRBV29-1 TGCAGCGTTGCCGGGGGGGGTTTCCCGACAGATACGCAGTATTTT CSVAGGGFPTDTQYF
once TRBJ2-7 TRBD2 TRBV10-2 TGCGCCAGCAGTGATAAGGGGGAGCGGGAGGGGAAAAATGAGCAGTACTTC CASSDKGEREGKNEQYF
. TRBJ1-4 . TRBV6-5 TGTGCCACAAAACCGGGAACAGCTAATGAAAAACTGTTTTTT CATKPGTANEKLFF
. TRBJ2-1 TRBD2 TRBV9 TGTGCCAGCAGCGTAGGGGGCGGGAGCGGCAATGAGCAGTTCTTC CASSVGGGSGNEQFF
few TRBJ1-2 . TRBV12-3/TRBV12-4 TGTGCCAGCAGTTTAATCGGGGGGCTTAGTGGCTACACCTTC CASSLIGGLSGYTF
once TRBJ1-1 . TRBV20-1 TGCAGTGCTAGTTCGGGGCGAAGGACTGAAGCTTTCTTT CSASSGRRTEAFF
few TRBJ2-7 TRBD2 TRBV20-1 TGCAGTGCTAGAGGACCCTCGGGGGGCTACGAGCAGTACTTC CSARGPSGGYEQYF
. TRBJ2-7 TRBD1 TRBV20-1 TGCAGTGCTACCCAGCCGACAGGGGGGTATGAGCAGTACTTC CSATQPTGGYEQYF
. TRBJ1-2 TRBD1 TRBV12-3/TRBV12-4 TGTGCCAGCAGTACAGGGGGCACTAACTATGGCTACACCTTC CASSTGGTNYGYTF
. TRBJ2-1 . TRBV4-1 TGCGCCAGCAGCCTGACCTTGGGTTACAATGAGCAGTTCTTC CASSLTLGYNEQFF
. TRBJ2-1 TRBD2 TRBV5-4 TGTGCCAGCAGCTTGTCTAGCGGGATCGCCTACAATGAGCAGTTCTTC CASSLSSGIAYNEQFF
few TRBJ2-7 TRBD1 TRBV28 TGTGCCAGCAGTTTCCCGGACAGGGGCGCCTACGAGCAGTACTTC CASSFPDRGAYEQYF
. TRBJ2-3 . TRBV5-1 TGCGCCAGCAGCTCCGCCGGGCACCGAACAGATACGCAGTATTTT CASSSAGHRTDTQYF
. TRBJ2-7 TRBD1 TRBV18 TGTGCCAGCTCACCAGGGACAGGGGGCGGGTACGAGCAGTACTTC CASSPGTGGGYEQYF
. TRBJ2-1 TRBD1 TRBV7-2 TGTGCCAGCAGCACCTACAGGGGGATTTACAATGAGCAGTTCTTC CASSTYRGIYNEQFF
few TRBJ2-7 TRBD1 TRBV5-1 TGCGCCAGCAGCTTCGCCCGGACAGGGTCCTACGAGCAGTACTTC CASSFARTGSYEQYF
few TRBJ2-7 . TRBV28 TGTGCCAGCAGAACGGGGGGCACAATTTACGAGCAGTACTTC CASRTGGTIYEQYF
. TRBJ2-5 . TRBV5-1 TGCGCCAGCAGCCAACGAGATGTGCGAGAGACCCAGTACTTC CASSQRDVRETQYF
. TRBJ2-1 TRBD2 TRBV20-1 TGCAGTGCTAGAGTCGGGACTAGCGGGTACTCCTACAATGAGCAGTTCTTC CSARVGTSGYSYNEQFF
few TRBJ2-5 TRBD2 TRBV3-1 TGTGCCAGCAGCCAAGGGGGAAGCGGGAGCTTCGGGACCCAGTACTTC CASSQGGSGSFGTQYF
. TRBJ2-1 . TRBV5-1 TGCGCCAGCAGCTTGTCAAACTCCTACAATGAGCAGTTCTTC CASSLSNSYNEQFF
many TRBJ2-5 . TRBV28 TGTGCCAGCAGCCAAACCGGGTGGGTCAGCCAAGAGACCCAGTACTTC CASSQTGWVSQETQYF
once TRBJ2-1 TRBD2 TRBV3-1 TGTGCCAGCAGCCCCTATTTACTAGCGGGCCTAGACAATGAGCAGTTCTTC CASSPYLLAGLDNEQFF
few TRBJ2-7 TRBD1 TRBV10-3 TGTGCCATCAGTTCCGGGACAGGGGGCAACGAGCAGTACTTC CAISSGTGGNEQYF
few TRBJ2-7 . TRBV27 TGTGCCAGCAGTCCCCCCGGGGGCCACCCCAACGAGCAGTACTTC CASSPPGGHPNEQYF
many TRBJ2-5 TRBD1 TRBV6-2/TRBV6-3 TGTGCCAGCAGATCAACAGGGGGCGCTGAGACCCAGTACTTC CASRSTGGAETQYF
few TRBJ2-5 . TRBV5-1 TGCGCCAGCAGCTTTGATACCACGGGGCCGGGTAGACGGGAGACCCAGTACTTC CASSFDTTGPGRRETQYF
. TRBJ2-6 TRBD1 TRBV2 TGTGCCAGCAGTCCCCTGGGACAGGGGGTGTCCGGGGCCAACGTCCTGACTTTC CASSPLGQGVSGANVLTF
. TRBJ2-7 TRBD2 TRBV20-1 TGCAGTGCTAGAGATGCGGGGGGAACCTCCTACGAGCAGTACTTC CSARDAGGTSYEQYF
. TRBJ2-1 TRBD2 TRBV28 TGTGCCAGCAGCCCCAGCGGGAGAAGCAATGAGCAGTTCTTC CASSPSGRSNEQFF
. TRBJ2-7 TRBD1 TRBV24-1 TGTGCCACCAGTGATTCGTATTCCCCCTACAGACAGGGACCAAGCTCCTACAATGAGCAGTACTTC CATSDSYSPYRQGPSSYNEQYF
few TRBJ2-5 . TRBV2 TGTGCCAGCAGTGAGGAGCAAGAGACCCAGTACTTC CASSEEQETQYF
. TRBJ2-2 . TRBV29-1 TGCAGCGGCCATACACAGGGAACCGGGGAGCTGTTTTTT CSGHTQGTGELFF
. TRBJ2-3 . TRBV13 TGTGCCAGCAGCTTAGGTAGCAGGTACGCGTATTTT CASSLGSRYAYF
. TRBJ2-7 . TRBV20-1 TGCAGTGCTAGAGATTTGGCCCCTCAGGTCGGCTCCTACGAGCAGTACTTC CSARDLAPQVGSYEQYF
. TRBJ1-1 TRBD1 TRBV29-1 TGCAGCGGCGGGACAGAGACTGAAGCTTTCTTT CSGGTETEAFF
. TRBJ2-5 . TRBV24-1 TGTGCCACCAGTGATTTTTGGGGGACCCAGTACTTC CATSDFWGTQYF
. TRBJ2-3 TRBD2 TRBV28 TGTGCCAGCAGTTCGGGAGGACTAGCGGGAGGTAGCACAGATACGCAGTATTTT CASSSGGLAGGSTDTQYF
. TRBJ2-1 . TRBV7-8 TGTGCCAGCAGCGAGGGAAGCTCGCAGTTCTTC CASSEGSSQFF
. TRBJ2-1 . TRBV12-3/TRBV12-4 TGTGCCAGCAGTTTTCAAGTTACAAATGAGCAGTTCTTC CASSFQVTNEQFF
. TRBJ2-1 TRBD2 TRBV6-2/TRBV6-3 TGTGCCAGCACCAATGGACTAGCGGGTATCAATGAGCAGTTCTTC CASTNGLAGINEQFF
. TRBJ2-7 . TRBV20-1 TGCAGTGCTAGACCCTACGAGCAGTACTTC CSARPYEQYF
few TRBJ2-4 TRBD2 TRBV2 TGTGCCAGCACACTAGCGTTACTAGCCAAAAACATTCAGTACTTC CASTLALLAKNIQYF
. TRBJ2-7 TRBD2 TRBV28 TGTGCCAGCAGTTTTCCGGGGACTAATCCCTACGAGCAGTACTTC CASSFPGTNPYEQYF
. TRBJ2-7 . TRBV10-3 TGTGCCATCAGTGCTGAGGGGTACGGGCAGTACTTC CAISAEGYGQYF
. TRBJ2-3 . TRBV9 TGTGCCAGCAACCCGGGAAGCACAGATACGCAGTATTTT CASNPGSTDTQYF
. TRBJ1-1 TRBD1 TRBV5-1 TGCGCCAGCAGCATCCGGGACAGGGGTGACACTGAAGCTTTCTTT CASSIRDRGDTEAFF
. TRBJ2-7 . TRBV3-1 TGTGCCAGCAGCCCCTGGCCTCGGGGCGAGCAGTACTTC CASSPWPRGEQYF
. TRBJ2-5 TRBD2 TRBV12-3/TRBV12-4 TGTGCCAGCAGCCACGGCCTAGCGGGAGGAGAGACCCAGTACTTC CASSHGLAGGETQYF
. TRBJ1-4 TRBD1 TRBV6-1 TGTGCCCTCTTCTCTCCCGCGACAGGGGAGGAAGGTGAAAAACTGTTTTTT CALFSPATGEEGEKLFF
few TRBJ2-7 . TRBV5-1 TGCGCCAGCCAAGGACTCCCGGCGTTGAACGAGCAGTACTTC CASQGLPALNEQYF
. TRBJ2-7 . TRBV29-1 TGCAGCGCCCTGGGTCTGATGGGCGAGCAGTACTTC CSALGLMGEQYF